The rows below give T cell receptor beta chains drawn from one sample of a study of identical twins. A single record per CDR3 protein comes from TCRdb applying MiXCR to the 5' RACE reads. The top ten clones hold under 2% of a sample with about 890,000 distinct CDR3 sequences, 12% of them seen once. The sample was also linked to a second study, of yellow fever vaccine responses in identical twins.

The sample consisted of PBMCs. Source of these receptors: a woman younger than 35 in good health. Each CDR3 is given without its conserved first and last residue. Each record gives: CDR3 length, V gene, D gene, J gene, CDR3 protein. D genes are given only for firm matches.

>14|TRBV5-1|TRBD1|TRBJ2-1
ASTLPRTGSYNEQF
>12|TRBV12-3/TRBV12-4|-|TRBJ1-2
ASSLHPGEVGYT
>14|TRBV11-2|TRBD2|TRBJ2-1
ASSSKLAKGYNEQF
>12|TRBV20-1|TRBD1|TRBJ2-5
SASQGANQETQY
>19|TRBV6-2/TRBV6-3|TRBD2|TRBJ2-1
ASRLSLGGLAGEGSYNEQF
>14|TRBV20-1|TRBD2|TRBJ2-1
SARDYTSGSINEQF
>10|TRBV6-5|-|TRBJ1-6
ASSRDNSPLH
>12|TRBV12-3/TRBV12-4|TRBD1|TRBJ2-7
ASSAGTAYYEQY
>14|TRBV7-2|-|TRBJ2-5
ASSLRTGRLGETQY
>10|TRBV5-4|-|TRBJ2-7
ASSLGSDEQY
>15|TRBV4-2|TRBD2|TRBJ2-5
ASSQGGVAGLQETQY
>12|TRBV27|-|TRBJ2-3
ASSFTGSTDTQY
>16|TRBV27|-|TRBJ1-5
ASSATKGRRASNQPQH
>14|TRBV5-6|-|TRBJ2-6
ASSKGPLGGANVLT
>12|TRBV5-1|TRBD2|TRBJ2-5
ASFGTSGEETQY
>15|TRBV5-1|TRBD1|TRBJ1-1
ASSAFIRDRITAEAF
>15|TRBV7-9|-|TRBJ2-3
ASSLDGGYWGTDTQY
>16|TRBV21-1|-|TRBJ2-1
ASSKQLTIGTPRHEQF
>12|TRBV20-1|-|TRBJ2-3
SASGTTATDTQY
>11|TRBV7-6|-|TRBJ1-3
ASSSYRENTIY
>16|TRBV5-5|TRBD1|TRBJ2-3
ASSFGFLTRGRSDTQY
>16|TRBV5-1|TRBD2|TRBJ2-2
ASSAPGLAGVNTGELF
>15|TRBV5-8|TRBD1|TRBJ2-5
ASSLGTGQGYQETQY
>14|TRBV5-6|TRBD2|TRBJ2-5
ASSLRIAGIRETQY
>12|TRBV6-1|-|TRBJ2-3
ASSDRQSADTQY
>11|TRBV19|-|TRBJ1-5
ASSTEGNQPQH
>17|TRBV20-1|TRBD2|TRBJ2-1
SARVPGLAGRGYYNEQF
>12|TRBV18|-|TRBJ2-1
ASSPRAGPNEQF
>11|TRBV15|-|TRBJ2-1
ATSPDYSNEQF
>14|TRBV6-2/TRBV6-3|-|TRBJ1-1
ASSYSRDPGNTEAF
>14|TRBV5-1|-|TRBJ1-1
ASSLNQADLTPEAF
>13|TRBV5-1|-|TRBJ1-6
ASSPFGTNNSPLH
>13|TRBV5-5|TRBD2|TRBJ2-1
ASSFGTTVYNEQF
>12|TRBV5-1|-|TRBJ2-1
ASSWTLTNNEQF
>10|TRBV6-1|TRBD2|TRBJ2-1
ASEAGMGEQF
>11|TRBV12-3/TRBV12-4|-|TRBJ1-2
ASSKTANYGYT
>13|TRBV12-3/TRBV12-4|-|TRBJ1-1
ASSLSGQGLAEAF
>13|TRBV6-1|-|TRBJ2-7
ASSPGHFGTYEQY
>15|TRBV3-1|TRBD2|TRBJ2-5
ASSTTSGGDHQETQY
>15|TRBV7-9|TRBD2|TRBJ2-3
ASSTGGGGTGPDTQY
>12|TRBV29-1|TRBD1|TRBJ2-1
STPGQGYYNEQF
>13|TRBV3-1|-|TRBJ1-2
ASSQDVAVPTRYT
>14|TRBV7-9|-|TRBJ2-2
ASSLSRTENTGELF
>16|TRBV12-3/TRBV12-4|-|TRBJ2-6
ASSFYGRGLSGANVLT
>11|TRBV29-1|-|TRBJ1-4
SVDVGTNEKLF
>14|TRBV20-1|TRBD2|TRBJ2-3
SARRTSGTLTDTQY
>13|TRBV3-1|-|TRBJ2-7
ASSQDLRVLEEQY
>13|TRBV5-1|-|TRBJ2-7
ASSLVEGPSYEQY
>10|TRBV7-3|-|TRBJ1-1
ASSPTEGRPF
>13|TRBV20-1|TRBD2|TRBJ2-3
SASPSGRATDTQY
>13|TRBV5-1|TRBD1|TRBJ2-1
ASSLIQGAMNEQF
>15|TRBV5-5|-|TRBJ2-7
ASSLISGQGTLYEQY
>13|TRBV20-1|-|TRBJ1-1
SARHSFRANTEAF
>13|TRBV2|-|TRBJ2-7
ASSGLGPDAYEQY
>13|TRBV7-2|-|TRBJ2-1
ASSLDWGAYNEQF
>16|TRBV2|TRBD2|TRBJ2-7
ACSSPGTSVRITYEQY
>18|TRBV6-2/TRBV6-3|TRBD2|TRBJ2-3
ASSNGALAGGFSSTDTQY
>13|TRBV7-2|-|TRBJ1-3
ASSPGGGPGNTIY
>12|TRBV12-3/TRBV12-4|-|TRBJ2-7
ASSLALYPYEQY